This TCR beta chain was profiled in a study of cytomegalovirus exposure and HLA in healthy donors. Study findings and constraints: Overall, around 150 TCR beta chains were annotated as cytomegalovirus-associated. Cytomegalovirus status was reportedly diagnosed by the classifier with high specificity and sensitivity. In vitro experiments confirmed that three CMV-associated chains were specific for CMV antigens.

The CDR3 is made up of 13 amino acids. Germline loops: CDR1 MNHNS, CDR2 SASEGT. V was clipped by 9 bases and J by 0 bases, with 11 bases between them. Method: immunoSEQ multiplex PCR; TCRdb's copy keeps in-frame clones and lacks some. This sample has under 150,000 clones, with 70% to 90% found just once. On this clone itself: Its antigen remains unknown.

This sequence was found in a man between 18 and 29 years old in good health and CMV-seropositive. The sample taken for sequencing was PBMCs. V usage is TRBV6-1 and J usage is TRBJ1-1, with D possibly TRBD1 on 5 matching bases. In DNA, the CDR3 is TGTGCCAGTTTTCGGGGGGTGAACACTGAAGCTTTCTTT. Protein sequence: CASFRGVNTEAFF.